This T cell receptor (beta chain) was captured in a study of control samples from healthy donors and cancer patients. This clone came up a few times. CDR3 size: 13 residues. Looked up from germline, CDR1 is SGHDT and CDR2 is YYEEEE. The ends were cut back, 4 bases at V and 6 bases at J, with 11 bases in the middle. Data came from immunoSEQ multiplex PCR; TCRdb stores just in-frame clones and leaves some out. The table lists 200,000 to 250,000 clones, roughly 94% of them singletons. This sequence joins TRBV5-6 and TRBJ1-3; D remains unclear. The sequenced material came from blood. This receptor was taken from a man aged 45 to 65 in good health. CDR3 DNA: TGTGCCAGCAGCCCCGGACCCTTAAACACCATATATTTT. Protein product: CASSPGPLNTIYF.